Each of the 3 T cell receptor beta chains below was sequenced from the same sample in a study of T cell responses to AZD1222 COVID-19 vaccine. Data came from immunoSEQ multiplex PCR; TCRdb stores just in-frame clones and leaves some out. The table has about 190,000 clones, almost 95% seen once. Source: peripheral blood, taken on day 0 of AZD1222 vaccination. These receptors all stem from an adult in good health.

The genes are TRBV19 and TRBJ1-4; 8 bases map to TRBD1. There are 15 residues in the CDR3. The junction had 10 bases not matched to a gene; V was cut back by 5 bases and J by 8 bases. Germline-derived CDR1 and CDR2 are LNHDA and SQIVND (reference sequence). CDR3 in DNA: TGTGCCAGTAGTGGGAATACAGGGGGAGAGGAAAAACTGTTTTTT. As protein: CASSGNTGGEEKLFF.

The chain carries TRBV9 and TRBJ2-1, with TRBD1 matching 8 bases. Per the germline V gene, CDR1 is SGDLS and CDR2 is YYNGEE. Trimming took 3 bases from V and 3 from J; bases not matched to a gene: 5. The CDR3 contains 15 residues. Here the CDR3 reads CASSAQGQGYNEQFF. In DNA, the CDR3 is TGTGCCAGCAGCGCCCAAGGACAGGGCTACAATGAGCAGTTCTTC.

This clone was found once. This chain links TRBV19 with TRBJ1-5; D is possibly TRBD1 (6 bases). The V gene lost 4 bases and the J gene lost 2 bases, with 12 bases spanning the gap. This CDR3 region has 15 residues. In germline, CDR1 is LNHDA, CDR2 SQIVND (reference sequence). CDR3 bases: TGTGCCAGTAGTAGGTACAGGGTTGGCAATCAGCCCCAGCATTTT. It specifies CASSRYRVGNQPQHF. The full variable domain, its missing parts supplied by reference TRBV19 and TRBJ1-5, is DGGITQSPKYLFRKEGQNVTLSCEQNLNHDAMYWYRQDPGQGLRLIYYSQIVNDFQKGDIAEGYSVSREKKESFPLTVTSAQKNPTAFYLCASSRYRVGNQPQHFGDGTRLSIL.